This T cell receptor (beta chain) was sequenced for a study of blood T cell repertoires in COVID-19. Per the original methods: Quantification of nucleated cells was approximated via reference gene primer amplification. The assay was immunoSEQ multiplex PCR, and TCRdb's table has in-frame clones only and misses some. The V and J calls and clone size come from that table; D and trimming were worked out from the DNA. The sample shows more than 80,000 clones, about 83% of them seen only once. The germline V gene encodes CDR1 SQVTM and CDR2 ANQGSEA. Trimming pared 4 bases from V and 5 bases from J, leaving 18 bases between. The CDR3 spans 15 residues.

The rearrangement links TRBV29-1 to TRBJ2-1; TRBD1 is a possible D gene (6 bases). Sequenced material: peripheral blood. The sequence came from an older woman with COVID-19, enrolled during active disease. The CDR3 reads CSVAVGQSYNNEQFF. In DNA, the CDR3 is TGCAGCGTTGCGGTGGGACAATCGTACAACAATGAGCAGTTCTTC.